Included here is one TCR beta chain sequence, with context. This clonotype has at least ten counts. This clone's antigen is unknown. Per-base qualities were not stored, and no clone one base away is much larger. CDR1 and CDR2 are read off the germline V gene as ENHRY and SYGVKD. Reading from cysteine to phenylalanine, the CDR3 counts 14 amino acids. This entry keeps only the CDR3 DNA: 42 bases, framed from base 1. V and J lose 2 bases and 4 bases, and a span of 12 bases separates them. This specimen comes from a study of breast tumors, draining lymph nodes, adjacent tissues (dated by TCRdb to the mid-2010s). Regarding the research as a whole: Breast cancer patients provided tumor, adjacent nontumor tissue and axillary lymph nodes, and the study compared the TCR beta repertoires across these three sources. The study was designed to assess the relationships and possible T-cell exchange between tumor, surrounding tissue and draining lymph node repertoires in human breast cancer.

Lymph node samples were obtained from the axillary draining lymph nodes of breast cancer patients. Beyond this particular receptor, the publication reports: Tumors showed preferential V and J gene usage, and their T-cell repertoire diversity fell below that of lymph nodes yet above that of nontumor tissue. In luminal-like breast cancer, tumor and nontumor tissue repertoires resembled each other significantly more than in basal-like breast cancer. The study presented the conclusion that tumor T cells originate in lymph nodes as consistent with a hypothesis, not as something directly demonstrated. A scenario in which most tumor T cells derive from the lymph node and then expand within tumor tissue was judged to be consistent with the data.

TCRdb names Illumina HiSeq 2000 as the instrument used. Multiplex PCR amplification was used to build the TCR beta chain libraries. High-throughput sequencing was used to analyze the amplified TCR beta chain products. TCRdb ran its own pipeline on the public reads, namely fastp trimming at Q25 and MiXCR clone calling, and kept in-frame beta chains. All rows with the same CDR3 protein become a single entry with the most common DNA and genes. Within this sample are about 300,000 distinct CDR3 sequences, with 30% to 35% of them counted one time only. The ten largest clones add up to over 0.95% of the sample.

Material for sequencing was axillary lymph node tissue. The chain is encoded by TRBV10-3 joined to TRBJ2-7; there is no confident call for the D gene. This sequence originates from a female donor with breast cancer. Some clones in this sample may be carry-over from other donors' samples. DNA sequence: TGTGCCATCAGTGAGGGGCTAGGAAATTACGAGCAGTACTTC. It specifies CAISEGLGNYEQYF.